Each of the 19 T cell receptor beta chains below was sequenced from the same sample in a study of blood T cell repertoires in COVID-19. Data came from immunoSEQ multiplex PCR; TCRdb stores just in-frame clones and leaves some out. The sample comprises approximately 70,000 clones, over 75% of which are singletons, and about 5.1% rests with the top ten. Sequenced input: peripheral blood. These TCRs come from a young woman with acute or convalescent COVID-19.

The CDR3 DNA follows: TGTGCCAGCAGTTCCTCCCAGGGGTTCTATGGCTACACCTTC. Its protein is CASSSSQGFYGYTF. The V and J genes are TRBV27 and TRBJ1-2; D is perhaps TRBD1 (6 bases). The CDR3 consists of 14 residues. V lost 4 bases and J 4 bases, leaving 13 bases between the germline ends. Looked up from germline, CDR1 is MNHEY and CDR2 is SMNVEV (reference sequence).

This chain connects TRBV5-1 to TRBJ2-5; D unresolved. CDR3 size: 11 residues. Trimming left V 1 base short and J 9 bases short, with 7 bases between. Germline V gives CDR1 SGHRS, CDR2 YFSETQ. CDR3 nucleotides: TGCGCCAGCAGCTTGTTGTGCGCCCAGTACTTC. Its protein product is CASSLLCAQYF.

This clone was seen only a few times. The V call is TRBV5-1, the J call TRBJ2-2; no definite D call. In germline, CDR1 is SGHRS, CDR2 YFSETQ. V lost 4 bases, J lost 8 bases, and 15 bases lay in between. This CDR3 region has 14 residues. For the CDR3, the DNA is TGCGCCAGCAGCACGCGTGGAGTAAGTGGGGAGCTGTTTTTT. Translated, it gives CASSTRGVSGELFF.

This clone occurred once. The J gene is TRBJ2-6, the V gene TRBV6-5; maybe TRBD1 (5 bases). The CDR3 covers 15 residues. Trimming stripped 6 bases from V and 0 bases from J, with 9 bases between. Germline V gene lookup returns CDR1 MNHEY and CDR2 SVGAGI. CDR3: CASRQVGSGANVLTF. CDR3 bases: TGTGCCAGCAGACAGGTTGGCTCTGGGGCCAACGTCCTGACTTTC.

The chain has TRBV18 and TRBJ1-2; D gene uncertain. The CDR3 is 15 residues long. The V and J ends lost 2 bases and 6 bases respectively, with 16 bases between them. Germline V gene data show CDR1 as KGHSH and CDR2 as LQKENI. CDR3 residues: CASSPAALSSDGYTF. In DNA form, the CDR3 reads TGTGCCAGCTCACCAGCGGCATTGTCTTCTGATGGCTACACCTTC.

V and J are TRBV5-4 and TRBJ1-2, with 7 bases identical to TRBD1. The CDR3 is made up of 15 amino acids. Germline V gives CDR1 SGHNT, CDR2 YYREEE (reference sequence). Unmatched junction bases numbered 7, after V lost 5 bases and J lost 0 bases. This CDR3 reads CASSRPGQSNYGYTF. The CDR3 coding sequence is TGTGCCAGCAGTCGACCGGGACAGTCTAACTATGGCTACACCTTC.

The chain uses TRBV9 and TRBJ1-2, with 11 bases lining up with TRBD1. With 3 bases clipped from V and 3 bases from J, the junction kept 4 bases outside the gene matches. Germline lookup yields CDR1 SGDLS and CDR2 YYNGEE. This CDR3 has 15 amino acids. The CDR3 reads CASSGRDRGDYGYTF. The CDR3, as DNA: TGTGCCAGCAGCGGCCGGGACAGGGGGGACTATGGCTACACCTTC.

CDR3 DNA: TGTGCCAGCAGTGAAGCGCTGGCAGGGGCCTATGGCTACACCTTC. Protein: CASSEALAGAYGYTF. The genes are TRBV6-1 and TRBJ1-2, with D possibly matching TRBD1 (6 bases). The V gene lost 0 bases and the J gene lost 4 bases, with 12 bases spanning the gap. Per the germline V gene, CDR1 is MNHNS and CDR2 is SASEGT. The CDR3 runs to 15 residues.

This chain joins TRBV19 and TRBJ1-2, with a weak D call TRBD1 (5 bases). CDR3 length equals 15 residues. Trimming shortened V by 5 bases and J by 2 bases, and 15 bases separated the two germline ends. The germline V gene has CDR1 LNHDA and CDR2 SQIVND (reference sequence). The DNA for the CDR3 is TGTGCCAGTAGTCCTATGGGGGGAGCGAACTATGGCTACACCTTC. Translation: CASSPMGGANYGYTF.

The rearrangement uses TRBV5-6 and TRBJ1-6, with 7 bases lining up with TRBD1. The junction had 4 bases not matched to a gene; V was cut back by 4 bases and J by 3 bases. The CDR3 sequence is 15 residues long. Per the germline V gene, CDR1 is SGHDT and CDR2 is YYEEEE. This chain's CDR3 is CASSRGQLYNSPLHF. The CDR3 DNA reads as TGTGCCAGCAGCAGGGGACAGCTCTATAATTCACCCCTCCACTTT.

The chain combines TRBV18 with TRBJ2-3, with 9 nucleotides matching TRBD2. The CDR3 runs 19 residues. Trimming cost V 1 base and J 3 bases; bases outside gene matches: 14. The germline CDR1 and CDR2 sequences are KGHSH and LQKENI. The CDR3 sequence: CASSPLARTSVSETDTQYF. The CDR3 DNA reads as TGTGCCAGCTCACCACTTGCCAGGACTAGCGTTTCGGAAACAGATACGCAGTATTTT.

This clone was observed once. V gene TRBV5-4 combines with J gene TRBJ2-3; D is possibly TRBD2 (7 bases). The length of the CDR3 is 16 residues. V lost 3 bases and J 3 bases, leaving 17 bases between the germline ends. Germline CDR1 and CDR2: SGHNT and YYREEE (reference sequence). The chain's CDR3 is CASSYQRGGGTDTQYF. CDR3 sequence (DNA): TGTGCCAGCAGCTACCAGAGGGGGGGCGGGACAGATACGCAGTATTTT.

CDR3 sequence (DNA): TGTGCCAGCAGTTACGATGTGCTAACGGGGGGCAATCAGCCCCAGCATTTT. The encoded protein is CASSYDVLTGGNQPQHF. The gene calls are TRBV6-2 or TRBV6-3 and TRBJ1-5, with D perhaps matching TRBD1 (5 bases). Trimming left V 2 bases short and J 2 bases short, with 16 bases between. Per the germline V gene, CDR1 is MNHEY and CDR2 is SVGEGT. This CDR3 contains 17 residues.

A few counts support this clone. The chain is built from TRBV7-9 and TRBJ2-7; 8 bases match TRBD1. Trimming removed 7 bases from V and 5 bases from J; junction bases left unmatched: 10. Germline loops: CDR1 SEHNR, CDR2 FQNEAQ (reference sequence). The CDR3 sequence is 14 residues long. The CDR3 protein is CASTFVGQGNEQYF. In DNA, the CDR3 is TGTGCCAGCACCTTCGTAGGACAGGGTAACGAGCAGTACTTC.

V is TRBV30 and J is TRBJ1-1; D is uncertain. V lost 4 bases to trimming and J lost 1 base, with 10 bases between them. The germline V gene has CDR1 GTSNPN and CDR2 SVGIG (reference sequence). The CDR3 spans 13 residues. CDR3 region: CAWMLTRNTEAFF. For the CDR3, the DNA is TGTGCCTGGATGCTGACAAGGAACACTGAAGCTTTCTTT.

This clone was observed a single time. The chain couples TRBV7-9 to TRBJ2-2; D may be TRBD2 (6 bases). Germline V gene lookup returns CDR1 SEHNR and CDR2 FQNEAQ (reference sequence). V was pared by 3 bases and J by 4 bases, with 9 bases between. The CDR3 is 14 amino acids. CDR3 amino acids: CASSLVGGTGELFF. The DNA of the CDR3 is TGTGCCAGCAGCTTGGTGGGGGGCACCGGGGAGCTGTTTTTT.

The genes are TRBV5-5 and TRBJ2-7; D gene uncertain. Germline V CDR1 and CDR2: SGHKS, YYEKEE (reference sequence). V lost 4 bases and J 2 bases, leaving 10 bases between the germline ends. The CDR3 is made up of 13 amino acids. CDR3 loop: CASSEQIAYEQYF. In nucleotides, the CDR3 is TGTGCCAGCAGCGAGCAAATTGCCTACGAGCAGTACTTC.

The V and J genes are TRBV2 and TRBJ1-2, with D maybe TRBD1 (5 bases). Germline V gives CDR1 SNHLY, CDR2 FYNNEI. Deletions cut 2 bases from V and 4 bases from J, with 8 bases between. The CDR3 loop spans 13 amino acids. The CDR3 DNA follows: TGTGCCAGCAGTGAAACGGGGGGCTATGGCTACACCTTC. Protein sequence: CASSETGGYGYTF.

The chain joins TRBV5-8 to TRBJ1-1; 7 bases are shared with TRBD1. This CDR3 has 15 amino acids. V shed 0 bases, J shed 6 bases, and the junction held 8 bases outside the gene matches. Germline values: CDR1 SGHTS, CDR2 YDEGEE. The CDR3: CASSLEGGKVSEAFF. CDR3 in DNA: TGTGCCAGCAGCTTGGAAGGGGGCAAGGTTTCTGAAGCTTTCTTT.